This is a list of T cell receptor beta chains from one sample in a study of blood T cell repertoires in COVID-19. The protocol was immunoSEQ multiplex PCR, while the TCRdb copy is restricted to in-frame clones and leaves out a portion. This repertoire shows about 130,000 clones, roughly nine tenths found once; its top ten account for about 3.5%. Sequencing used peripheral blood. These receptors were obtained from a middle-aged man with active COVID-19. CDR3s include the opening cysteine and the closing phenylalanine or tryptophan. A D gene is named only where the DNA matches it firmly. Clone size is given for some rows only: seen once, a few or many times, or a class if the clone is expanded.

j_gene,abundance,d_gene,v_gene,CDR3nt,CDR3aa
TRBJ1-1,-,-,TRBV7-9,TGTGCCAGCCTCCTGGGGCTAGGAACTGAAGCTTTCTTT,CASLLGLGTEAFF
TRBJ2-1,few,TRBD2,TRBV6-1,TGTGCCAGCAGTGCGCGGGGTAGCGGGAGGGCAAGCGAGCAGTTCTTC,CASSARGSGRASEQFF
TRBJ1-6,once,-,TRBV9,TGTGCCAGCAGCAAGGGGACTACCCTAGATCCACCCCTCCACTTT,CASSKGTTLDPPLHF
TRBJ1-5,-,-,TRBV3-1/TRBV3-2,TGTGCCAGCAGCCAAGACAGTCAGCCCCAGCATTTT,CASSQDSQPQHF
TRBJ2-1,-,TRBD1,TRBV6-5,TGTGCCAGCAGTTTCCGGACAGGCCTCTACAATGAGCAGTTCTTC,CASSFRTGLYNEQFF
TRBJ2-7,-,TRBD2,TRBV7-2,TGTGCCAGCAGCTTACGGGGGGTCTCCTACGAGCAGTACTTC,CASSLRGVSYEQYF
TRBJ2-5,-,TRBD2,TRBV7-2,TGTGCCAGCAGCCCCTATACGGGACTAAGAGAGACCCAGTACTTC,CASSPYTGLRETQYF
TRBJ2-3,few,-,TRBV7-2,TGTGCCAGCAGCTCGGGACTTTCAGATACGCAGTATTTT,CASSSGLSDTQYF
TRBJ2-1,-,TRBD2,TRBV5-1,TGCGCCAGCAGCTTGCTTAGGACTAGCGGCCAGAGGTATGAGCAGTTCTTC,CASSLLRTSGQRYEQFF
TRBJ2-1,-,-,TRBV5-6,TGTGCCAGCAGCCGGGGGGCGGGTGTCTACAATGAGCAGTTCTTC,CASSRGAGVYNEQFF
TRBJ2-5,-,TRBD2,TRBV18,TGTGCCAGCTCCCTAGGGGGACTAGCACGGGCCCAAGAGACCCAGTACTTC,CASSLGGLARAQETQYF
TRBJ1-1,-,-,TRBV19,TGTGCCAGTATCGCAAGGGAGAGCCTGAACACTGAAGCTTTCTTT,CASIARESLNTEAFF
TRBJ2-5,-,TRBD1,TRBV7-6,TGTGCCAGCGGCCGGGGGTCGGGACAGGGGGTTGAGACCCAGTACTTC,CASGRGSGQGVETQYF
TRBJ2-1,-,-,TRBV12-3/TRBV12-4,TGTGCCAGCAGCTCGGGGGGCGGGCTTGAGCAGTTCTTC,CASSSGGGLEQFF
TRBJ2-2,once,-,TRBV5-5,TGTGCCAGCAGCTATACTAGTACCGGGGAGCTGTTTTTT,CASSYTSTGELFF
TRBJ2-2,-,-,TRBV19,TGTGCCAGTAGTGGGCCCCATCGAAACACCGGGGAGCTGTTTTTT,CASSGPHRNTGELFF
TRBJ1-5,-,-,TRBV6-6,TGTGCCAGCAGAGACACCTATAGCAATCAGCCCCAGCATTTT,CASRDTYSNQPQHF
TRBJ2-3,-,TRBD2,TRBV19,TGTGCCAGTAGTATACGGGGGGGCACAGATACGCAGTATTTT,CASSIRGGTDTQYF
TRBJ1-5,-,-,TRBV5-6,TGTGCCAGCAGCCAACAGGATTATAGCAATCAGCCCCAGCATTTT,CASSQQDYSNQPQHF
TRBJ1-1,-,TRBD1,TRBV10-3,TGTGCCATCAGTGAGTCGTGGGACAGGGTGGCTTTCTTT,CAISESWDRVAFF
TRBJ1-1,-,TRBD1,TRBV5-4,TGTGCCAGCAGCCGACAGGGAAGCACTGAAGCTTTCTTT,CASSRQGSTEAFF
TRBJ1-1,-,TRBD1,TRBV5-4,TGTGCCAGCAGCTTGAGGGACAGGGGTAAAATGAACACTGAAGCTTTCTTT,CASSLRDRGKMNTEAFF
TRBJ1-1,-,TRBD1,TRBV10-2,TGCGCCAGCAGTGACATGACAGGGACCCTTGAAGCTTTCTTT,CASSDMTGTLEAFF
TRBJ2-3,-,TRBD1,TRBV19,TGTGCCAGTAGCGGACAGGGCTACACAGATACGCAGTATTTT,CASSGQGYTDTQYF
TRBJ2-4,-,-,TRBV7-2,TGTGCCAGCAGCCCGGGGGTAACCAAAAACATTCAGTACTTC,CASSPGVTKNIQYF
TRBJ1-2,-,-,TRBV3-1/TRBV3-2,TGTGCCAGCCGTGAAACGGGAAGCTATGGCTACACCTTC,CASRETGSYGYTF
TRBJ1-2,-,TRBD1,TRBV5-4,TGTGCCAGCAGCTTGGGGGACAGGACTAACTATGGCTACACCTTC,CASSLGDRTNYGYTF
TRBJ2-1,-,-,TRBV5-1,TGCGCCAGCAGCTCCGAGGTAGCTCTATCCTACAATGAGCAGTTCTTC,CASSSEVALSYNEQFF
TRBJ2-2,-,TRBD1,TRBV5-4,TGTGCCAGCAGCTCCGGACAGGGGAACACCGGGGAGCTGTTTTTT,CASSSGQGNTGELFF
TRBJ2-7,-,-,TRBV18,TGTGCCAGCTCACCACCGGCGGGGTTCGAGCAGTACTTC,CASSPPAGFEQYF
TRBJ1-1,-,-,TRBV5-1,TGCGCCAGCAGCGCGGACCATCGACAGTTGAACACTGAAGCTTTCTTT,CASSADHRQLNTEAFF
TRBJ1-1,-,-,TRBV11-1,TGTGCCAGCAGCAGGGACATTTCTGAAGCTTTCTTT,CASSRDISEAFF
TRBJ1-2,-,TRBD1,TRBV11-3,TGTGCCAGCAGCTTATCTCAGGGGGCGGTCACGGGCGGCTACACCTTC,CASSLSQGAVTGGYTF
TRBJ1-2,-,TRBD1,TRBV9,TGTGCCAGCAGCGTCACGGGGACAGGGGTTTCCGATGGCTACACCTTC,CASSVTGTGVSDGYTF
TRBJ1-5,once,-,TRBV19,TGTGCCAGTAGTATAGCCACACAGGGTAAGCCCCAGCATTTT,CASSIATQGKPQHF
TRBJ2-5,-,-,TRBV5-1,TGCGCCAGCAGCTTGGGACAACCTCAAGAGACCCAGTACTTC,CASSLGQPQETQYF
TRBJ2-1,once,TRBD1,TRBV5-1,TGCGCCAGCAGCGGCGAGGACAGGGAAAGCTCCTACAATGAGCAGTTCTTC,CASSGEDRESSYNEQFF
TRBJ1-5,-,-,TRBV13,TGTGCCAGCAGCTTACGACGTCAGGCTAGCAATCAGCCCCAGCATTTT,CASSLRRQASNQPQHF
TRBJ2-2,once,TRBD2,TRBV3-1/TRBV3-2,TGTGCCAGCAGCCAAGACACTAGCGCGAACACCGGGGAGCTGTTTTTT,CASSQDTSANTGELFF
TRBJ1-3,-,TRBD1,TRBV5-4,TGTGCCAGCAGCTCACCGGGACAGGACTCTGGAAACACCATATATTTT,CASSSPGQDSGNTIYF
TRBJ2-5,-,TRBD1,TRBV9,TGTGCCAGCAGCCCTGGGACAGTTCAGGAGACCCAGTACTTC,CASSPGTVQETQYF
TRBJ2-2,-,-,TRBV9,TGTGCCAGCAGCGTCTGGGACACGGGAACCGGGGAGCTGTTTTTT,CASSVWDTGTGELFF
TRBJ2-2,-,-,TRBV13,TGTGCCAGCAGCTTAAATGGAGTAGGCTTGGAGCTGTTTTTT,CASSLNGVGLELFF
TRBJ1-5,-,-,TRBV20-1,TGCAGTGCAAGTACAAGGGGAAATCAGCCCCAGCATTTT,CSASTRGNQPQHF
TRBJ1-3,-,-,TRBV27,TGTGCCAGCAGTTACAGGGCTGGAAACACCATATATTTT,CASSYRAGNTIYF
TRBJ2-2,-,TRBD2,TRBV7-2,TGTGCCAGTCAAGCGGGAGGGCCGAATGGGGAGCTGTTTTTT,CASQAGGPNGELFF
TRBJ2-1,-,-,TRBV18,TGTGCCAGCTCACCCGACAGGCAGAACAATGAGCAGTTCTTC,CASSPDRQNNEQFF